Each of the 19 T cell receptor beta chains below was sequenced from the same sample in a study of immune characterization of retroperitoneal liposarcoma. One entry per CDR3 protein, called by TCRdb with MiXCR from the PCR reads. The sample includes roughly 1,700 distinct CDR3 sequences, 40% to 65% of them seen just once. Sequencing was carried out using tumor tissue. These receptors were obtained from a male donor with retroperitoneal liposarcoma.

This clonotype was counted only a few times. The chain links TRBV7-2 to TRBJ2-3, with TRBD2 matching over 11 bases. The CDR3 is made up of 15 amino acids. Germline values: CDR1 SGHTA, CDR2 FQGNSA. V was pared by 4 bases and J by 4 bases, with 4 bases of the junction left unmatched. The CDR3 sequence is CASSSPGLAADTQYF. The CDR3 DNA follows: TGTGCCAGCAGCTCCCCGGGACTAGCGGCAGATACGCAGTATTTT.

V and J are TRBV6-1 and TRBJ2-1; D remains ambiguous. The CDR3 spans 13 residues. The V end lost 5 bases, the J end lost 5 bases, and 10 bases lay between the germline ends. CDR1 MNHNS and CDR2 SASEGT come from the germline V gene. This CDR3 reads CASSYTWNNEQFF. The CDR3 nucleotides are TGTGCCAGCAGTTATACGTGGAACAATGAGCAGTTCTTC.

The genes are TRBV6-1 and TRBJ2-5, with unresolved D. The J call may not be correct, given that the DNA end is closer to TRBJ2-7. This CDR3 is 14 amino acids long. Germline assignment: CDR1 MNHNS and CDR2 SASEGT. In DNA form, the CDR3 reads TGTGCCAGCAGTGAAGAGTACGGAACCTACGAGCAGTACTTC. Its protein is CASSEEYGTYEQYF.

CDR3 sequence reads: CASSYVGGTYNEQFF. CDR3 bases: TGTGCCAGCAGTTACGTCGGGGGGACCTACAATGAGCAGTTCTTC. This chain uses TRBV6-5 with TRBJ2-1; 7 nucleotides align to TRBD2. The CDR3 runs 15 residues. CDR1 MNHEY and CDR2 SVGAGI come from the germline V gene. Trimming removed 2 bases from V and 2 bases from J; junction bases left unmatched: 3.

This clonotype was observed a few times. The rearrangement links TRBV7-2 to TRBJ2-1; 14 bases map to TRBD2. TRBJ2-7 matches the DNA end more closely, so the J call is doubtful. Germline V gene sequence: CDR1 SGHTA, CDR2 FQGNSA. There are 16 residues in the CDR3. The CDR3 here is CASSSGTSGRLNEQYF. In nucleotides, the CDR3 is TGTGCCAGCAGCTCTGGGACTAGCGGGAGACTCAATGAGCAGTACTTC.

A few counts support this clonotype. The chain combines TRBV6-1 with TRBJ2-7; 10 nucleotides align to TRBD1. J was trimmed by 4 bases and V by 1 base; bases with no gene match: 1. The CDR3 length is 14 residues. Looked up from germline, CDR1 is MNHNS and CDR2 is SASEGT. The CDR3 DNA is TGTGCCAGCAGTGAAGGACAGGGGGCATACGAGCAGTACTTC. Translating it yields CASSEGQGAYEQYF.

The rearrangement joins TRBV6-1 to TRBJ2-6, with 7 positions matching TRBD2. V lost 6 bases to trimming and J lost 4 bases; unmatched junction nucleotides: 3. There are 14 residues in the CDR3. Germline V CDR1 and CDR2: MNHNS, SASEGT. The CDR3 DNA is TGTGCCAGCAGGCTCGGGGGGGGGGCCAACGTCCTGACTTTC. Protein product: CASRLGGGANVLTF.

CDR3 in DNA: TGTGCCAGCAACGGACAGGGGCTGAAGACCCAGTACTTC. The encoded protein is CASNGQGLKTQYF. V gene TRBV6-8 combines with J gene TRBJ2-4, with 9 bases lining up with TRBD1. The assigned J gene may be wrong: the sequence end matches TRBJ2-5 better. The CDR3 runs 13 residues. Germline lookup yields CDR1 MNHGY and CDR2 SAAAGT.

This clonotype was detected only once. V gene TRBV6-1 combines with J gene TRBJ2-3, with D possibly matching TRBD1 (6 bases). The CDR3 has 13 residues. Germline values: CDR1 MNHNS, CDR2 SASEGT. The V end was cut by 9 bases, the J end by 1 base, with 11 bases between. The CDR3 region is CASLAGGTDTQYF. The CDR3 DNA reads as TGTGCCAGTCTAGCAGGGGGCACAGATACGCAGTATTTT.

J is TRBJ2-3 and V is TRBV7-6; D might be TRBD2 (6 bases). The CDR3 is 14 amino acids. From germline, CDR1 is SGHVS and CDR2 FNYEAQ. V dropped 5 bases and J dropped 4 bases, with 13 bases sitting between them. The CDR3 DNA reads TGTGCCAGCAGCCATAGCGGAGGCGCAGATACGCAGTATTTT. Amino acids: CASSHSGGADTQYF.

The rearrangement joins TRBV6-1 to TRBJ2-1; D is ambiguous. The CDR3 loop spans 14 amino acids. Per germline, CDR1 MNHNS and CDR2 SASEGT. Trimming pared 3 bases from V and 4 bases from J, leaving 10 bases between. CDR3 sequence: CASSDLEPYNEQFF. DNA of the CDR3: TGTGCCAGCAGTGATTTGGAGCCTTACAATGAGCAGTTCTTC.

V gene TRBV6-1 combines with J gene TRBJ2-7; 12 bases map to TRBD2. The DNA end is more similar to TRBJ2-1, so the J call may be wrong. CDR1 and CDR2 from the germline V gene are MNHNS and SASEGT. The CDR3 sequence is 15 residues long. The CDR3 loop is CASSERLAGAYEQFF. CDR3 DNA: TGTGCCAGCAGTGAACGACTAGCGGGAGCGTACGAGCAGTTCTTC.

This clonotype was seen more than once but under ten times. The chain recombines TRBV7-2 with TRBJ2-5; D might be TRBD1 or TRBD2, each matching 6 bases. Germline-derived CDR1 and CDR2 are SGHTA and FQGNSA. The CDR3 is 13 residues long. With 6 bases removed from V and 1 base from J, the gap between germline ends came to 9 bases. The DNA of the CDR3 is TGTGCCAGCAGTCGGGGGCCCCAAGAGACCCAGTACTTC. It codes for CASSRGPQETQYF.

This rearrangement joins TRBV7-6 to TRBJ1-6; a weak D match, TRBD1 (6 bases). Looked up from germline, CDR1 is SGHVS and CDR2 is FNYEAQ. The CDR3 loop spans 15 amino acids. Trimming removed 5 bases at V and 9 bases at J, with 17 bases between. The CDR3 DNA reads TGTGCCAGCAGCCCACTGGCCAGGGGACTTTCACCCCTCCACTTT. Residues: CASSPLARGLSPLHF.

This clonotype was counted a few times. The V call is TRBV6-1, the J call TRBJ2-3; TRBD1 agrees at 10 bases. Losses at the gene ends were 5 bases for V and 5 bases for J; bases not matched to a gene: 7. The CDR3 totals 15 residues. Germline CDR1 MNHNS, CDR2 SASEGT. The CDR3 sequence is CASSKGQGILDTQYF. The CDR3 DNA is TGTGCCAGCAGTAAGGGACAGGGGATCTTAGATACGCAGTATTTT.

This clonotype was detected only once. The chain joins TRBV11-3 to TRBJ2-5; D tentatively fits TRBD1 or TRBD2 (5 bases each). Germline CDR1 is SGHNT and CDR2 is YENEEA. This CDR3 region has 14 residues. Deletions cut 7 bases from V and 2 bases from J, with 14 bases between. CDR3 nucleotides: TGTGCCAGCACCCCTAGGGGAGAACAAGAGACCCAGTACTTC. Translating it yields CASTPRGEQETQYF.

This sequence joins TRBV7-2 and TRBJ2-1; TRBD2 aligns across 9 bases. Germline CDR1 and CDR2: SGHTA and FQGNSA. Trimming removed 1 base from V and 9 bases from J; junction bases left unmatched: 16. The CDR3 consists of 18 residues. CDR3 DNA sequence: TGTGCCAGCAGCTTAGAGCCTCTCATACAACTAGCGGGCTTTGAGCAGTTCTTC. This codes for CASSLEPLIQLAGFEQFF.

The chain combines TRBV10-1 with TRBJ2-3; 13 positions agree with TRBD2. CDR1 and CDR2 from the germline V gene are WNHNN and SYGVQD (reference sequence). The CDR3 sequence is 16 residues long. V was pared by 0 bases and J by 4 bases, with 1 base of the junction left unmatched. CDR3 amino acids: CASSESTSGRADTQYF. The CDR3 bases are TGCGCCAGCAGTGAGTCAACTAGCGGGAGGGCAGATACGCAGTATTTT.

CDR3 loop: CASSIQGAGNIQYF. As DNA, the CDR3 is TGTGCCAGCAGTATACAGGGGGCGGGAAACATTCAGTACTTC. The gene calls are TRBV27 and TRBJ2-4; 9 nucleotides agree with TRBD1. With 5 bases clipped from V and 6 bases from J, the junction kept 5 bases outside the gene matches. CDR3 length equals 14 residues. Germline V lookup: CDR1 MNHEY, CDR2 SMNVEV (reference sequence).